The sequence of this T cell receptor beta chain was determined in a study of post-analysis software for immune sequencing data. This clonotype was found a few times. Its antigen is unidentified. The CDR3 spans 16 residues. The V gene end was trimmed by 0 bases and the J gene end by 1 base; junction bases not matched to a gene: 4. Germline V gene data show CDR1 as SGHAT and CDR2 as FQNNGV. Each TCR beta cDNA library carried unique molecular identifiers. Some 500,000 cDNA molecules were obtained per 1 to 10 million input T cells. TCRdb reprocessed the PCR reads via MiXCR and lists one record per CDR3 protein. In the table there are hundreds of thousands of distinct CDR3 sequences, 25% to 30% of which are singletons. Study conclusions and caveats: Compared against controls, patients with multiple sclerosis displayed significantly lower normalized Chao1 diversity. Patients used a handful of TRBV segments, including TRBV5-6, TRBV5-1 and TRBV20-1, more often than controls.

The TCR sequence derives from a girl between 5 and 17 years old with multiple sclerosis. Sequenced input: blood. V is TRBV11-2 and J is TRBJ1-2; the match to TRBD1 covers 8 bases. The CDR3 loop is CASSLDPTGGNYGYTF. CDR3 nucleotides: TGTGCCAGCAGCTTAGACCCAACAGGGGGTAACTATGGCTACACCTTC.